Listed here are 18 T cell receptor beta chains from one sample, sequenced in a study of beta chain features in type 1 diabetes. Every bit of the isolated RNA underwent reverse transcription, so sequencing read expressed TCRB transcripts. Assay: immunoSEQ multiplex PCR; the TCRdb copy retains only in-frame clones and omits some. The sample lists approximately 330,000 clones; about 10% were seen once. Sequencing used naive CD4+ T cells from blood. These receptors came from a woman aged 25 to 39 in good health.

This clone has only a few counts. This chain connects TRBV5-6 to TRBJ1-3; 7 nucleotides agree with TRBD1. Losses at the gene ends were 4 bases for V and 3 bases for J; bases not matched to a gene: 4. CDR1 is SGHDT, CDR2 YYEEEE, per germline. The length of the CDR3 is 14 residues. The CDR3 protein is CASSLQGVGNTIYF. The CDR3 DNA sequence: TGTGCCAGCAGCCTCCAGGGGGTTGGAAACACCATATATTTT.

This clone was observed a few times. This chain's CDR3 is CASRHRTENQPQHF. For the CDR3, the DNA is TGTGCCAGCAGACACAGGACAGAAAATCAGCCCCAGCATTTT. The rearrangement uses TRBV28 and TRBJ1-5; D possibly corresponds to TRBD1 (6 bases). Germline V gene data show CDR1 as MDHEN and CDR2 as SYDVKM. V lost 6 bases to trimming and J lost 4 bases, with 13 bases between them. The CDR3 has 14 amino acids.

The chain uses TRBV14 and TRBJ2-7; D is unclear. This CDR3 has 15 residues. The germline gives CDR1 SGHDN, CDR2 FVKESK. V lost 1 base, J lost 1 base, and 11 bases lay in between. CDR3 nucleotides: TGTGCCAGCAGCCAAGGAGCGATCCCTTCCTACGAGCAGTACTTC. Translation: CASSQGAIPSYEQYF.

V usage is TRBV5-1 and J usage is TRBJ2-3; 8 positions agree with TRBD2. This CDR3 is 14 amino acids long. Germline CDR1 is SGHRS and CDR2 is YFSETQ. V shed 0 bases and J 4 bases; nucleotides not matched to a gene: 1. CDR3 loop: CASSLERESDTQYF. For the CDR3, the DNA is TGCGCCAGCAGCTTGGAGCGGGAGTCAGATACGCAGTATTTT.

The chain couples TRBV2 to TRBJ1-1; no firm D call. The CDR3 consists of 12 residues. The V end was cut by 3 bases, the J end by 3 bases, with 5 bases between. Germline values: CDR1 SNHLY, CDR2 FYNNEI. The CDR3 loop reads CASSDPDTEAFF. CDR3 sequence (DNA): TGTGCCAGCAGTGACCCGGACACTGAAGCTTTCTTT. Using reference TRBV2 and TRBJ1-1 for the parts outside the CDR3, the full variable domain is EPEVTQTPSHQVTQMGQEVILRCVPISNHLYFYWYRQILGQKVEFLVSFYNNEISEKSEIFDDQFSVERPDGSNFTLKIRSTKLEDSAMYFCASSDPDTEAFFGQGTRLTVV.

The genes are TRBV9 and TRBJ2-1; 7 bases match TRBD2. J was trimmed by 2 bases and V by 4 bases; bases with no gene match: 6. Germline V gives CDR1 SGDLS, CDR2 YYNGEE. This CDR3 is 15 amino acids long. CDR3 nucleotide sequence: TGTGCCAGCAGCACGAGCGGGGTCCCCTACAATGAGCAGTTCTTC. Amino acid sequence: CASSTSGVPYNEQFF.

There are a few counts of this clone. V is TRBV4-3 and J is TRBJ1-1; D remains ambiguous. The germline gives CDR1 LGHNA, CDR2 YSLEER. V was cut by 2 bases and J by 0 bases, with 13 bases left in between. This CDR3 comprises 16 residues. CDR3 region: CASSQTRTDLNTEAFF. The CDR3 coding sequence is TGCGCCAGCAGCCAAACTAGAACCGACTTGAACACTGAAGCTTTCTTT.

This clone was seen more than once but under ten times. The genes are TRBV7-9 and TRBJ2-1; maybe TRBD2 (5 bases). The germline CDR1 and CDR2 sequences are SEHNR and FQNEAQ (reference sequence). Trimming removed 1 base at V and 12 bases at J, with 10 bases between. The CDR3 covers 12 residues. The CDR3 nucleotides are TGTGCCAGCAGCTTAGGGAGCGGAACGCAGTTCTTC. It encodes CASSLGSGTQFF. The full variable domain, in which reference TRBV7-9 and TRBJ2-1 provide the parts outside the CDR3, is DTGVSQNPRHKITKRGQNVTFRCDPISEHNRLYWYRQTLGQGPEFLTYFQNEAQLEKSRLLSDRFSAERPKGSFSTLEIQRTEQGDSAMYLCASSLGSGTQFFGPGTRLTVL.

This clone appeared a few times. V and J are TRBV4-3 and TRBJ2-1; tentative D call: TRBD2 (7 bases). The CDR3 has 15 amino acids. The germline V gene has CDR1 LGHNA and CDR2 YSLEER. Trimming left V 0 bases short and J 7 bases short, with 13 bases between. In nucleotides, the CDR3 is TGCGCCAGCAGCCAAGAAGGCAGGGGAGGGAATGAGCAGTTCTTC. Its protein product is CASSQEGRGGNEQFF.

V is TRBV9 and J is TRBJ1-2; the match to TRBD1 covers 10 bases. V was clipped by 3 bases and J by 1 base; unmatched bases: 3. This CDR3 comprises 15 residues. CDR1 is SGDLS and CDR2 is YYNGEE in the germline V gene. CDR3 sequence reads: CASSAGQGFNYGYTF. CDR3 bases: TGTGCCAGCAGCGCGGGACAGGGGTTTAACTATGGCTACACCTTC.

V gene TRBV25-1 combines with J gene TRBJ2-7; 8 bases are shared with TRBD1. The CDR3 runs to 14 residues. V lost 1 base to trimming and J lost 3 bases; unmatched junction nucleotides: 2. Germline V CDR1 and CDR2: MGHDK, SYGVNS. The CDR3: CASSEWDRSYEQYF. DNA for the CDR3: TGTGCCAGCAGTGAATGGGACAGGAGCTACGAGCAGTACTTC.

This clone was counted a single time. Other DNA sequences in the sample encode the same CDR3. CDR3 nucleotides: TGTGCCAGCAGTACCAGCGGGAGCTCCTACGAGCAGTACTTC. Protein: CASSTSGSSYEQYF. The rearrangement uses TRBV28 and TRBJ2-7; 8 bases are a match to TRBD2. This CDR3 has 14 amino acids. Germline loops: CDR1 MDHEN, CDR2 SYDVKM. Trimming cost V 5 bases and J 0 bases; bases outside gene matches: 3.

V is TRBV28 and J is TRBJ1-2, with 8 bases identical to TRBD1. Germline CDR1 and CDR2: MDHEN and SYDVKM. Trimming removed 7 bases from V and 7 bases from J; junction bases left unmatched: 8. This CDR3 has 13 residues. The DNA for the CDR3 is TGTGCCAGCACCCAAGCAGACAGGGGTGGCTACACCTTC. Its translation: CASTQADRGGYTF.

This clone was seen a few times. The chain is built from TRBV28 and TRBJ2-1; 7 bases are shared with TRBD1. From germline, CDR1 is MDHEN and CDR2 SYDVKM. This CDR3 is 13 amino acids long. V was clipped by 4 bases and J by 5 bases; unmatched bases: 2. The CDR3 DNA follows: TGTGCCAGCAGTTCAGGACAGGACAATGAGCAGTTCTTC. This translates into CASSSGQDNEQFF.

This clone was counted at least ten times. The chain combines TRBV21-1 with TRBJ1-4; TRBD1 is the table's D call and was not checked against the DNA. TRBV21-1 is a recognized pseudogene. This CDR3 has 12 residues. CDR3 region: CASSKDEGDGDF. In nucleotides, the CDR3 is TGTGCCAGCAGCAAAGATGAGGGGGACGGGGATTTT.

The count of this clone is one. The rearrangement links TRBV5-4 to TRBJ2-5; a weak D match, TRBD1 (6 bases). The germline V and J ends were trimmed by 3 bases and 2 bases, with 14 bases remaining between them. The germline gives CDR1 SGHNT, CDR2 YYREEE (reference sequence). The CDR3 length is 15 residues. The CDR3 DNA follows: TGTGCCAGCAGCTCCCGGAACAGGGCGCAAGAGACCCAGTACTTC. This translates into CASSSRNRAQETQYF.

This clone came up a few times. V is TRBV27 and J is TRBJ1-5; D might be TRBD1 (6 bases). Germline CDR1 is MNHEY and CDR2 is SMNVEV (reference sequence). The CDR3 loop spans 15 amino acids. V was trimmed by 0 bases and J by 2 bases, leaving 8 bases between them. The DNA for the CDR3 is TGTGCCAGCAGTTTATCGAGGACAGGCAATCAGCCCCAGCATTTT. This codes for CASSLSRTGNQPQHF.

Only a few counts were recorded for this clone. This chain links TRBV21-1 with TRBJ2-7; TRBD2, the table's D call, was not compared with the DNA. TRBV21-1 is a pseudogene locus. The CDR3 totals 13 residues. CDR3 amino acids: CASSEGLSYEQYF. DNA for the CDR3: TGTGCCAGCAGCGAGGGACTCTCCTACGAGCAGTACTTC.